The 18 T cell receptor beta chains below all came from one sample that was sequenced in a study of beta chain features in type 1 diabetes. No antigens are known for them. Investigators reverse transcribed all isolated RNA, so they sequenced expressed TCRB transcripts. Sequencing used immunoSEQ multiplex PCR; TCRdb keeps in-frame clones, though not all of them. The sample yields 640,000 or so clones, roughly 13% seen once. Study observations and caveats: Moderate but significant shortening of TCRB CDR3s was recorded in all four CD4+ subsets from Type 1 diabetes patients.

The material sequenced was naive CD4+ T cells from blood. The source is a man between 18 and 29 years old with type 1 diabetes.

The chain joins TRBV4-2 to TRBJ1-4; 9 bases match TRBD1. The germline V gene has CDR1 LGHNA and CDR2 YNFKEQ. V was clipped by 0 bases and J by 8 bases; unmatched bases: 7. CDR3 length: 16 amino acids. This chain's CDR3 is CASSQDWGQGGEKLFF. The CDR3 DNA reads TGTGCCAGCAGCCAAGATTGGGGACAGGGTGGGGAAAAACTGTTTTTT.

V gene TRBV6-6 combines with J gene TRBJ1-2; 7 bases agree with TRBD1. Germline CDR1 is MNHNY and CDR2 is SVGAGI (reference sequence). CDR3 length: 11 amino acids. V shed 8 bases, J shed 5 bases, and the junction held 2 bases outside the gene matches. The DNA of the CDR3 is TGTGCCAGCGGGACAGCATATGGCTACACCTTC. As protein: CASGTAYGYTF.

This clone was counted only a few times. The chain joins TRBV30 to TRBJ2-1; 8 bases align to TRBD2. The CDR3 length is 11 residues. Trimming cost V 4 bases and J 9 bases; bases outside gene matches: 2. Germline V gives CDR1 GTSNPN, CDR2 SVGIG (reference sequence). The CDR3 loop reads CAWTGGGEQFF. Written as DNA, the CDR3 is TGTGCCTGGACCGGGGGGGGTGAGCAGTTCTTC.

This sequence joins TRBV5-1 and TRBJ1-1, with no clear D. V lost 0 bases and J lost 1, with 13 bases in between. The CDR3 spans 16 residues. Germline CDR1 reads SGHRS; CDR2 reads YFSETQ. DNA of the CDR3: TGCGCCAGCAGCTTGGAGGTTGCGGTGACGAACACTGAAGCTTTCTTT. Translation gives CASSLEVAVTNTEAFF.

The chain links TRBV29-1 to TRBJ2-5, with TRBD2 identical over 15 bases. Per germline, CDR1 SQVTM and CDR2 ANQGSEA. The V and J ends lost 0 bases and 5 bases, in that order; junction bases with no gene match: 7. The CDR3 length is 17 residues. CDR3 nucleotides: TGCAGCGTTGAAGAGGACCGGACTAGCGGGGGGGTTGAGACCCAGTACTTC. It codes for CSVEEDRTSGGVETQYF.

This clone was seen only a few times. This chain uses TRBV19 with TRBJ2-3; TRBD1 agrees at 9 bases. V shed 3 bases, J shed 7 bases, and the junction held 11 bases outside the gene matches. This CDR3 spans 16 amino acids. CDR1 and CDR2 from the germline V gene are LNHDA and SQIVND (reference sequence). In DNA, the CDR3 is TGTGCCAGTAGTATCGCGGGACAGGGCCCACCGAATACGCAGTATTTT. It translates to CASSIAGQGPPNTQYF.

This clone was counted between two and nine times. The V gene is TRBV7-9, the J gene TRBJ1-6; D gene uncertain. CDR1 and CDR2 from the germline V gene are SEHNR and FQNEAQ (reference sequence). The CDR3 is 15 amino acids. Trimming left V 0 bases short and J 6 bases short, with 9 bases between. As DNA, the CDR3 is TGTGCCAGCAGCTTAGCGCCGAACTCTAATTCACCCCTCCACTTT. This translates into CASSLAPNSNSPLHF.

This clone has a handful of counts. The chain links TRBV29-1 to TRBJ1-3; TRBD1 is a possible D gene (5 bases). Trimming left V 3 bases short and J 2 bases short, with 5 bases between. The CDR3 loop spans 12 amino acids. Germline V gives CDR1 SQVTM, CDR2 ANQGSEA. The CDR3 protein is CSVETAGNTIYF. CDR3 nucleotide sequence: TGCAGCGTTGAGACAGCTGGAAACACCATATATTTT.

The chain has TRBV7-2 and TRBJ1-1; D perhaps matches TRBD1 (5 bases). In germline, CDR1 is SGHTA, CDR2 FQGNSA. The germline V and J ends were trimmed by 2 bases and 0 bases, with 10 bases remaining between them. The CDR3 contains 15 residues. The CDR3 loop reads CASSLTPGMNTEAFF. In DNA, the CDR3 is TGTGCCAGCAGCTTAACTCCAGGGATGAACACTGAAGCTTTCTTT.

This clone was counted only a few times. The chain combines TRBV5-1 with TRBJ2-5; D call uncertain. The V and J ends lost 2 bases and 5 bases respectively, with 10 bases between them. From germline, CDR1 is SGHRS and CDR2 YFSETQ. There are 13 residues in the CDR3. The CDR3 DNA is TGCGCCAGCAGCTTCGAAGGGTCCGAGACCCAGTACTTC. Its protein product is CASSFEGSETQYF.

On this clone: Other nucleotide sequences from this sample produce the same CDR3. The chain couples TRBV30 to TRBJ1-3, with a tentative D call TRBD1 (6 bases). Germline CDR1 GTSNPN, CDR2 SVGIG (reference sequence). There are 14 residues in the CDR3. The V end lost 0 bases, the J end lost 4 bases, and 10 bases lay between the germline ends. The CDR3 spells CAWSVGGSGNTIYF. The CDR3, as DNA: TGTGCCTGGAGTGTAGGGGGATCCGGAAACACCATATATTTT.

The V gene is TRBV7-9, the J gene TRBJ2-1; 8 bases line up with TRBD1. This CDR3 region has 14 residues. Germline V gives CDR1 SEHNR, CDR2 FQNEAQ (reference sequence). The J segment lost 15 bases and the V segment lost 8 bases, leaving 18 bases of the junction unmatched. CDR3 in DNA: TGTGCCAGCTCTATTATTGGGGACCAGGGGGCATCGTTCTTC. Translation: CASSIIGDQGASFF.

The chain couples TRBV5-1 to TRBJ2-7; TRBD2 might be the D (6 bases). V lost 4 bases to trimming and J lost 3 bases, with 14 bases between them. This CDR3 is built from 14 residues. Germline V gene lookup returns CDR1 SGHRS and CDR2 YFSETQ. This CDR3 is CASSGGNTNYEQYF. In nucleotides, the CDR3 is TGCGCCAGCAGCGGGGGGAACACCAACTACGAGCAGTACTTC. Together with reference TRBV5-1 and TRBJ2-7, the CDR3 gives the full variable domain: KAGVTQTPRYLIKTRGQQVTLSCSPISGHRSVSWYQQTPGQGLQFLFEYFSETQRNKGNFPGRFSGRQFSNSRSEMNVSTLELGDSALYLCASSGGNTNYEQYFGPGTRLTVT.

As DNA, the CDR3 is TGTGCCAGCAGCTCTATCACAGGGCTGGCCTACAATGAGCAGTTCTTC. Encoded protein: CASSSITGLAYNEQFF. The V and J genes are TRBV13 and TRBJ2-1, with D maybe TRBD1 (6 bases). The V end was cut by 4 bases, the J end by 2 bases, with 15 bases between. In germline, CDR1 is PRHDT, CDR2 FYEKMQ (reference sequence). The CDR3 totals 16 residues.

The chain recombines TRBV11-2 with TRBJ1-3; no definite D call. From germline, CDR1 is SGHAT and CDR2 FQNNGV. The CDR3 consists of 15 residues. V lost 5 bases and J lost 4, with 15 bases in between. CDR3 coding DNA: TGTGCCAGCAGCCTCACCTTTTCCTCGGGAAACACCATATATTTT. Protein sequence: CASSLTFSSGNTIYF.

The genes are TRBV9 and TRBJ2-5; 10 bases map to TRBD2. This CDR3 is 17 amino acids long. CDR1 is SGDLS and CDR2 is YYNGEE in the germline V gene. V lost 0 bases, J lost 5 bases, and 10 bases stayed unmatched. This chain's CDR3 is CASSVGTSGSSGETQYF. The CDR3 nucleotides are TGTGCCAGCAGCGTAGGGACTAGCGGTTCTTCCGGGGAGACCCAGTACTTC.

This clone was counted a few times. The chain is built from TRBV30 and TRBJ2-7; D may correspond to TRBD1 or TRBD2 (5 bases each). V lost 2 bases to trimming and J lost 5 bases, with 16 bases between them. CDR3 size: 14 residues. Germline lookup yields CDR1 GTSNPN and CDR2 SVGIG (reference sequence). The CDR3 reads CAWSSGQAEDEQYF. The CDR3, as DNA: TGTGCCTGGAGTTCGGGGCAGGCGGAGGACGAGCAGTACTTC. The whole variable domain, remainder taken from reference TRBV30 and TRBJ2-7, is SQTIHQWPATLVQPVGSPLSLECTVEGTSNPNLYWYRQAAGRGLQLLFYSVGIGQISSEVPQNLSASRPQDRQFILSSKKLLLSDSGFYLCAWSSGQAEDEQYFGPGTRLTVT.

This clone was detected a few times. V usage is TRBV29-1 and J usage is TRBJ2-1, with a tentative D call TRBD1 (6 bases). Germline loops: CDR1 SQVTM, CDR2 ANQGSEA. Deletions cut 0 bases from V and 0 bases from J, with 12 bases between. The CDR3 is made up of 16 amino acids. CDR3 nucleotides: TGCAGCGTTGAAGATCCCACAGGGAGCTCCTACAATGAGCAGTTCTTC. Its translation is CSVEDPTGSSYNEQFF.